Only a few counts were recorded for the clone carrying this TCR beta chain. The data derive from a study of T-cell reconstitution after alpha-beta-depleted transplantation in children. Construction of the TCRbeta library involved unique molecular identifiers. TCRdb reprocessed the PCR reads with MiXCR, giving one entry per CDR3 protein. This sample has around 370,000 distinct CDR3 sequences, with about 9.4% found just once. CDR3 length equals 14 residues. V lost 4 bases, J lost 5 bases, and 15 bases lay in between. In germline, CDR1 is SGHTA, CDR2 FQGNSA. This specimen consisted of PBMCs from the stem cell graft donor, obtained from the stem cell graft. J is TRBJ2-7 and V is TRBV7-2; tentatively, D is TRBD1 (6 bases). This sequence was found in a human donor who donated a stem cell graft to a child with acute lymphoblastic leukemia. CDR3 DNA sequence: TGTGCCAGCAGCTCCACAGGGCCTGGGGACGAGCAGTACTTC. It is translated as CASSSTGPGDEQYF. The full variable domain, its missing parts supplied by reference TRBV7-2 and TRBJ2-7, is GAGVSQSPSNKVTEKGKDVELRCDPISGHTALYWYRQSLGQGLEFLIYFQGNSAPDKSGLPSDRFSAERTGGSVSTLTIQRTQQEDSAVYLCASSSTGPGDEQYFGPGTRLTVT.